This TCR beta chain is drawn from a study of beta chain features in type 1 diabetes. Via the markers CD45RO/CCR7/CD25/CD127/CD95/CD27, stem cell-like memory, regulatory, central memory and naive CD4+ cells were sorted. With respect to this clone: What it binds is not known.

The CDR3 is 15 residues long. Germline lookup yields CDR1 SGHTA and CDR2 FQGTGA. V lost 2 bases to trimming and J lost 6 bases; unmatched junction nucleotides: 8. Study outcomes and limitations: The study found moderately but significantly shorter TCRB CDR3s in all four CD4+ subsets of Type 1 diabetes patients.

The isolated RNA, all of it, was reverse transcribed, so expressed TCRB transcripts were what got sequenced. The method was immunoSEQ multiplex PCR; TCRdb's version includes in-frame clones alone and lacks a portion of them. The sample has some 290,000 clones; roughly an eighth are singletons. The chain couples TRBV7-3 to TRBJ2-3; 7 positions match TRBD2. The source of this sequence is a young man with type 1 diabetes. The sequencing input was naive CD4+ T cells from blood. Written as DNA, the CDR3 is TGTGCCAGCAGCTTATCGGGACTACCCGTCGATACGCAGTATTTT. Translation: CASSLSGLPVDTQYF.